This paragraph reports one T cell receptor beta chain. Its matching antigen is unknown. The limits of the CDR3 on the DNA are not certain, so only TCRdb's listed CDR3 is given. The V gene's germline CDR1 is MGHDK and CDR2 SYGVNS. The CDR3 has 14 amino acids, counting both end residues. This sample stems from a study of blood T cells in healthy people across ages. Alongside a J-beta primer mix, a sample-barcoded 5' primer served in a second PCR lasting about 7 to 12 cycles. TCRdb passed the 5' RACE reads through MiXCR, listing each CDR3 protein once. The repertoire holds around 800,000 distinct CDR3 sequences, with approximately 53% as singletons. Study-wide results and caveats: With naive T cell percentage, TCR beta diversity showed a strong correlation. Diversity estimates from one million T cells were considered underestimates.

The chain combines TRBV25-1 with TRBJ2-5; no check of the table's D call, TRBD2, against the DNA was made. Sequenced: blood. The origin of this receptor is a man older than 75 in good health. CDR3 sequence reads: CASSESWGLGNKYF.